The 26 T cell receptor beta chains below come from one sample, sequenced in a study of T-cell memory formation after mild COVID-19. In TCRdb, the 5' RACE reads were re-called with MiXCR into one record per CDR3 protein. The sample records about 140,000 distinct CDR3 sequences, more than 13% being singletons. Input material: PBMCs or a T cell subset sorted from them (not recorded which). The source is an adult woman who had mild COVID-19 (a few samples of this study predate the infection). Cell type and time point are not known.

The chain links TRBV15 to TRBJ1-1, with 8 bases fitting TRBD1. The CDR3 is 15 amino acids. The germline V gene encodes CDR1 LNHNV and CDR2 YYDKDF (reference sequence). V lost 3 bases and J lost 0; bases outside the gene matches: 3. The CDR3 DNA follows: TGTGCCACCAGCAGCGGACAGGGCATGAACACTGAAGCTTTCTTT. It is translated as CATSSGQGMNTEAFF.

The chain uses TRBV13 and TRBJ2-1; D unresolved. The germline V and J ends were trimmed by 5 bases and 9 bases, with 14 bases remaining between them. This CDR3 is built from 13 residues. Germline V gene sequence: CDR1 PRHDT, CDR2 FYEKMQ (reference sequence). The CDR3 nucleotides are TGTGCCAGCAGCCCCCGGGCCCCAGTTGAGCAGTTCTTC. Translation gives CASSPRAPVEQFF.

This clonotype was seen at least ten times. The gene calls are TRBV29-1 and TRBJ2-3; the D call may be TRBD1 or TRBD2 (6 bases each). This CDR3 comprises 13 residues. Trimming shortened V by 3 bases and J by 1 base, and 8 bases separated the two germline ends. The germline V gene encodes CDR1 SQVTM and CDR2 ANQGSEA. DNA for the CDR3: TGCAGCGTTGAGGGGGGCCGCACAGATACGCAGTATTTT. Amino acid sequence: CSVEGGRTDTQYF.

The chain joins TRBV6-2 or TRBV6-3 to TRBJ2-4; the match to TRBD1 covers 7 bases. Germline CDR1 MNHEY, CDR2 SVGEGT. The CDR3 length is 14 residues. The V gene end was trimmed by 5 bases and the J gene end by 7 bases; junction bases not matched to a gene: 8. Written as DNA, the CDR3 is TGTGCCAGCAGTGACCCACAGGGGATGAACATTCAGTACTTC. It translates to CASSDPQGMNIQYF.

V gene TRBV29-1 combines with J gene TRBJ1-2, with TRBD1 as a possible D gene (5 bases). The CDR3 length is 12 residues. Germline loops: CDR1 SQVTM, CDR2 ANQGSEA. Trimming removed 8 bases from V and 3 bases from J, with 13 bases in between. The CDR3 sequence is CSTGAVDYGYTF. For the CDR3, the DNA is TGCAGCACCGGGGCGGTAGACTATGGCTACACCTTC.

The rearrangement links TRBV6-6 to TRBJ1-5; D not resolved. The V end was cut by 6 bases, the J end by 6 bases, with 9 bases between. Per the germline V gene, CDR1 is MNHNY and CDR2 is SVGAGI (reference sequence). The CDR3 contains 12 residues. The CDR3 sequence: CASSVRFQPQHF. The CDR3 nucleotides read TGTGCCAGCAGCGTCCGGTTTCAGCCCCAGCATTTT.

The chain is built from TRBV5-4 and TRBJ2-3; the D is unclear. Germline V gene lookup returns CDR1 SGHNT and CDR2 YYREEE (reference sequence). The CDR3 runs 14 residues. Trimming removed 2 bases from V and 4 bases from J, with 11 bases in between. The CDR3 is CASSFPTGSDTQYF. The CDR3 DNA follows: TGTGCCAGCAGCTTCCCGACTGGCTCAGATACGCAGTATTTT.

This clonotype was picked up a small number of times. The chain couples TRBV7-9 to TRBJ2-1; D not certain. The CDR3 is 11 amino acids. CDR1 is SEHNR, CDR2 FQNEAQ, per germline (reference sequence). Trimming left V 3 bases short and J 9 bases short, with 6 bases between. CDR3 residues: CASSLNPEQFF. The CDR3 nucleotides read TGTGCCAGCAGCTTGAACCCTGAGCAGTTCTTC.

This clonotype was counted a few times. The chain uses TRBV7-6 and TRBJ1-5; TRBD1 aligns across 11 bases. This CDR3 spans 17 amino acids. Per the germline V gene, CDR1 is SGHVS and CDR2 is FNYEAQ. V lost 5 bases to trimming and J lost 0 bases; unmatched junction nucleotides: 6. CDR3 nucleotides: TGTGCCAGCAGCAAGGGACAGGGGGTTTATAGCAATCAGCCCCAGCATTTT. Translation: CASSKGQGVYSNQPQHF.

This clonotype was seen a few times. CDR3 DNA sequence: TGTGCCAGCAGTTTTTGGGGGGAGAGTCAGCCCCAGCATTTT. Translation: CASSFWGESQPQHF. This chain joins TRBV12-3 or TRBV12-4 and TRBJ1-5, with D perhaps matching TRBD1 (5 bases). The CDR3 has 14 amino acids. The V gene lost 3 bases and the J gene lost 6 bases, with 12 bases spanning the gap.

This clonotype was seen just once. V usage is TRBV9 and J usage is TRBJ2-1; D might be TRBD1 (6 bases). Germline V CDR1 and CDR2: SGDLS, YYNGEE. The CDR3 runs to 15 residues. The V end was cut by 4 bases, the J end by 5 bases, with 16 bases between. Here the CDR3 reads CASSTNLDSDNEQFF. The DNA of the CDR3 is TGTGCCAGCAGCACCAATTTGGACAGTGACAATGAGCAGTTCTTC.

This chain links TRBV7-2 with TRBJ1-4; no clear D gene. CDR3 length: 14 amino acids. Trimming left V 3 bases short and J 5 bases short, with 10 bases between. From germline, CDR1 is SGHTA and CDR2 FQGNSA. CDR3 in DNA: TGTGCCAGCAGCTTTTCGACCGAAAATGAAAAACTGTTTTTT. It encodes CASSFSTENEKLFF.

The sample holds a few counts of this clonotype. This chain joins TRBV27 and TRBJ2-7; D may be TRBD1 (6 bases). This CDR3 contains 14 residues. Trimming took 6 bases from V and 2 from J, leaving 14 bases between them. Per the germline V gene, CDR1 is MNHEY and CDR2 is SMNVEV (reference sequence). CDR3 sequence reads: CASSARGVAYEQYF. The CDR3 bases are TGTGCCAGCAGCGCCAGGGGAGTCGCCTACGAGCAGTACTTC.

This clonotype was observed a few times. The chain recombines TRBV6-5 with TRBJ2-3, with 9 bases aligning to TRBD2. This CDR3 contains 14 residues. V was clipped by 5 bases and J by 4 bases; unmatched bases: 4. CDR1 MNHEY and CDR2 SVGAGI come from the germline V gene. CDR3 sequence: CASSRLAGADTQYF. The CDR3 region has the DNA TGTGCCAGCAGTAGGTTAGCGGGAGCAGATACGCAGTATTTT.

The J gene is TRBJ2-1, the V gene TRBV2, with 9 nucleotides matching TRBD2. After removal of 4 bases from V and 9 bases from J, the junction contained 16 bases not matched to a gene. The CDR3 has 17 residues. The germline gives CDR1 SNHLY, CDR2 FYNNEI. CDR3 protein: CASSVGPLSGRGGEQFF. CDR3 DNA: TGTGCCAGCAGTGTGGGGCCACTTAGCGGGAGAGGGGGTGAGCAGTTCTTC.

This clonotype was recorded at least ten times. For the CDR3, the DNA is TGTGCCAGCATGGGGCGTGGGGACGGCCTTGAAACCCAGTACTTC. This translates into CASMGRGDGLETQYF. The J gene is TRBJ2-5, the V gene TRBV7-8; D is perhaps TRBD1 or TRBD2 (5 bases each). Germline CDR1 SGHVS, CDR2 FQNEAQ. V was pared by 7 bases and J by 8 bases, with 23 bases between. The CDR3 is 15 amino acids. Supplemented by reference TRBV7-8 and TRBJ2-5, the full variable domain reads GAGVSQSPRYKVAKRGQDVALRCDPISGHVSLFWYQQALGQGPEFLTYFQNEAQLDKSGLPSDRFFAERPEGSVSTLKIQRTQQEDSAVYLCASMGRGDGLETQYFGPGTRLLVL.

The chain combines TRBV4-1 with TRBJ1-4; no reliable D call. Germline V gene data show CDR1 as MGHRA and CDR2 as YSYEKL. The CDR3 extends over 15 amino acids. Trimming left V 0 bases short and J 8 bases short, with 13 bases between. The DNA of the CDR3 is TGCGCCAGCAGCCAAGATCGGCAGCCGGGGGAAAAACTGTTTTTT. It specifies CASSQDRQPGEKLFF.

The sample holds a few counts of this clonotype. The chain recombines TRBV29-1 with TRBJ2-7, with D perhaps given as TRBD1 or TRBD2 (6 bases each). Germline CDR1 SQVTM, CDR2 ANQGSEA. The V gene lost 0 bases and the J gene lost 4 bases, with 10 bases spanning the gap. The CDR3 loop spans 13 amino acids. CDR3 loop: CSVEDGGGYEQYF. CDR3 sequence (DNA): TGCAGCGTTGAAGATGGAGGGGGGTACGAGCAGTACTTC.

The chain links TRBV20-1 to TRBJ1-1; tentative D call: TRBD1 (5 bases). From germline, CDR1 is DFQATT and CDR2 SNEGSKA (reference sequence). V was clipped by 5 bases and J by 0 bases, with 13 bases between them. This CDR3 spans 14 amino acids. The CDR3 sequence: CSAQETGLNTEAFF. In nucleotides, the CDR3 is TGCAGTGCTCAAGAAACAGGTTTGAACACTGAAGCTTTCTTT.

This clonotype showed up just a few times. The chain carries TRBV7-9 and TRBJ2-7, with 8 bases aligning to TRBD2. With 1 base clipped from V and 6 bases from J, the junction kept 5 bases outside the gene matches. Looked up from germline, CDR1 is SEHNR and CDR2 is FQNEAQ (reference sequence). This CDR3 is built from 14 residues. The CDR3 sequence: CASSLEVAGLEQYF. The CDR3 DNA reads as TGTGCCAGCAGCTTAGAGGTAGCGGGACTCGAGCAGTACTTC.

This clonotype was detected many times. The chain couples TRBV7-8 to TRBJ2-3, with D tentatively TRBD1 or TRBD2 (6 bases each). V lost 0 bases, J lost 2 bases, and 9 bases lay in between. Germline V lookup: CDR1 SGHVS, CDR2 FQNEAQ. The CDR3 has 15 amino acids. CDR3 protein: CASSLAGGDTDTQYF. The CDR3 DNA reads as TGTGCCAGCAGCTTAGCGGGGGGCGACACAGATACGCAGTATTTT.

The chain joins TRBV6-6 to TRBJ2-3, with 11 positions matching TRBD2. CDR3 length equals 16 residues. V gave up 2 bases and J gave up 4 bases; unmatched junction bases: 5. CDR1 MNHNY and CDR2 SVGAGI come from the germline V gene (reference sequence). CDR3 residues: CASSYPVSGGADTQYF. The DNA for the CDR3 is TGTGCCAGCAGTTACCCCGTTAGCGGGGGGGCAGATACGCAGTATTTT.

As regards this clonotype: Sequence at one end of the junction differs from germline and may be a read error. The rearrangement joins TRBV5-1 to TRBJ1-1; D ambiguous. The CDR3 sequence is 14 residues long. Per the germline V gene, CDR1 is SGHRS and CDR2 is YFSETQ. The CDR3 region is CASSLPMEGTGAFF. CDR3 bases: TGCGCCAGCAGCTTACCCATGGAGGGCACTGGAGCTTTCTTT.

The chain links TRBV11-1 to TRBJ2-7, with 8 bases identical to TRBD1. There are 14 residues in the CDR3. Germline V gene sequence: CDR1 SGHAT, CDR2 FQDESV (reference sequence). With 3 bases clipped from V and 1 base from J, the junction kept 2 bases outside the gene matches. Written as DNA, the CDR3 is TGTGCCAGCAGCTTCCAGGGGGCTTCCTACGAGCAGTACTTC. It translates to CASSFQGASYEQYF.

This clonotype was counted only a few times. The rearrangement links TRBV20-1 to TRBJ2-1, with a possible D match to TRBD2 (5 bases). The CDR3 is 15 residues long. Germline V gene data show CDR1 as DFQATT and CDR2 as SNEGSKA (reference sequence). V dropped 6 bases and J dropped 0 bases, with 15 bases sitting between them. CDR3 in DNA: TGCAGTGCAACCGTCGGACTTGTCTCCTACAATGAGCAGTTCTTC. Translation: CSATVGLVSYNEQFF.

This clonotype was seen a handful of times. The gene calls are TRBV7-9 and TRBJ2-7, with D possibly matching TRBD1 (5 bases). Germline CDR1 is SEHNR and CDR2 is FQNEAQ (reference sequence). V was cut by 3 bases and J by 1 base, with 7 bases left in between. This CDR3 comprises 13 residues. CDR3 protein: CASSLTDSYEQYF. The DNA of the CDR3 is TGTGCCAGCAGCTTGACAGATTCCTACGAGCAGTACTTC. Supplemented by reference TRBV7-9 and TRBJ2-7, the full variable domain reads DTGVSQNPRHKITKRGQNVTFRCDPISEHNRLYWYRQTLGQGPEFLTYFQNEAQLEKSRLLSDRFSAERPKGSFSTLEIQRTEQGDSAMYLCASSLTDSYEQYFGPGTRLTVT.